This paragraph covers one TCR beta chain sequence. Other DNA sequences in the sample encode the same CDR3. Treatment denoted: roughly 19 received Ad26.COV2.S at low or high dose, single or two shots; roughly five received placebo; per-sample allocation not given. It was on day 63 after the first vaccine or placebo injection that samples were taken. This sample stems from a study of Ad26.COV2.S vaccination and SARS-CoV-2 variants. V lost 0 bases to trimming and J lost 4 bases; unmatched junction nucleotides: 2. Germline loops: CDR1 MNHEY, CDR2 SVGAGI. The CDR3 sequence is 15 residues long. TCRdb keeps only in-frame clones here, not all; method: immunoSEQ multiplex PCR. Counted here are 330,000 or so clones, under 90% occurring once; the ten biggest clones make up over 5%.

The receptor was isolated from a person between 18 and 65 years old who received the Ad26.COV2.S COVID-19 vaccine or a placebo. This sample comprised peripheral blood, obtained in a trial of Ad26.COV2.S vaccine versus placebo. The chain uses TRBV6-5 and TRBJ2-1, with 8 bases matching TRBD2. The DNA for the CDR3 is TGTGCCAGCAGTTACTCGGCTAGCGGGTACAATGAGCAGTTCTTC. Translation: CASSYSASGYNEQFF.